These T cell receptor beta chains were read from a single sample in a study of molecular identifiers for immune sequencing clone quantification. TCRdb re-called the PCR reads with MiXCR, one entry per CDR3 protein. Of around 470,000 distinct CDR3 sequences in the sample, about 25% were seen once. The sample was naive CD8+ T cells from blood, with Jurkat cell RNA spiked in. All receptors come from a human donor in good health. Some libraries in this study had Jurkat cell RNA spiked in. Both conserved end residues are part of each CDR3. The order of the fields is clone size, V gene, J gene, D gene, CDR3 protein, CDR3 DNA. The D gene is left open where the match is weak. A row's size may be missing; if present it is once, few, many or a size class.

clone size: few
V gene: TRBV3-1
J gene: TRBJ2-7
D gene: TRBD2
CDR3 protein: CASSQDFLAGGPPEQYF
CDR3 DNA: TGTGCCAGCAGCCAAGATTTCCTAGCGGGAGGCCCACCGGAGCAGTACTTC

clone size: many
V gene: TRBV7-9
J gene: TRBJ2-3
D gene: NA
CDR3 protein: CASSFWTDTDTQYF
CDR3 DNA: TGTGCCAGCAGCTTTTGGACAGACACAGATACGCAGTATTTT

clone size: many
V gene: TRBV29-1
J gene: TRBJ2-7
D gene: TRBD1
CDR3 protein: CSVEDVHGQGAYEQYF
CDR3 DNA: TGCAGCGTTGAAGATGTTCACGGACAGGGGGCCTACGAGCAGTACTTC

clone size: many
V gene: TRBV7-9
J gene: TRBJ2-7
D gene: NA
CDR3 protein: CASSPEDAAGREQYF
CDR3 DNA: TGTGCCAGCAGCCCAGAGGACGCCGCCGGACGCGAGCAGTACTTC

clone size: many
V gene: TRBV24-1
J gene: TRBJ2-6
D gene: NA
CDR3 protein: CATKATGANVLTF
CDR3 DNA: TGTGCCACCAAGGCTACTGGGGCCAACGTCCTGACTTTC

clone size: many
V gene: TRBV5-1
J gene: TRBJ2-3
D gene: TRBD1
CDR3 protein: CASSGDRSDTQYF
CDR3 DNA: TGCGCCAGCAGCGGGGACAGGTCTGATACGCAGTATTTT

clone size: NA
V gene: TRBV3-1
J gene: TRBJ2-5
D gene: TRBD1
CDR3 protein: CASSLPGQGVQETQYF
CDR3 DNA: TGTGCCAGCAGCCTTCCGGGACAGGGGGTCCAAGAGACCCAGTACTTC

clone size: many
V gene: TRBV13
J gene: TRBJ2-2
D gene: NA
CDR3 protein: CASSLSNTGELFF
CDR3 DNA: TGTGCCAGCAGCTTATCGAACACCGGGGAGCTGTTTTTT

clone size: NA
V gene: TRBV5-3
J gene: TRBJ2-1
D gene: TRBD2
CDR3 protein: CASSLASGEYNEQFF
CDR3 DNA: TGTGCCAGCAGCTTAGCTAGCGGGGAGTACAATGAGCAGTTCTTC

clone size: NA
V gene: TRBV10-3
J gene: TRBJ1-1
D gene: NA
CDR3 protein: CATNPGENTEAFF
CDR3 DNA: TGTGCCACGAACCCAGGGGAGAACACTGAAGCTTTCTTT

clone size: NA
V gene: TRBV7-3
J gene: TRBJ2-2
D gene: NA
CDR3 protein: CASSLVADWATGELSF
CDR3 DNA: TGTGCCAGCAGCTTAGTCGCCGACTGGGCCACCGGGGAGCTGTCTTTT

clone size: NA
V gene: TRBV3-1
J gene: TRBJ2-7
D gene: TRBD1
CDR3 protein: CASSQAGTGRTYEQYF
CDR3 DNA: TGTGCCAGCAGCCAGGCAGGGACAGGGCGGACCTACGAGCAGTACTTC

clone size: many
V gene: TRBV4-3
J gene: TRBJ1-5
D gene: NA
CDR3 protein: CASSQDWGLYQPQHF
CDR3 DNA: TGCGCCAGCAGCCAAGATTGGGGGTTGTATCAGCCCCAGCATTTT